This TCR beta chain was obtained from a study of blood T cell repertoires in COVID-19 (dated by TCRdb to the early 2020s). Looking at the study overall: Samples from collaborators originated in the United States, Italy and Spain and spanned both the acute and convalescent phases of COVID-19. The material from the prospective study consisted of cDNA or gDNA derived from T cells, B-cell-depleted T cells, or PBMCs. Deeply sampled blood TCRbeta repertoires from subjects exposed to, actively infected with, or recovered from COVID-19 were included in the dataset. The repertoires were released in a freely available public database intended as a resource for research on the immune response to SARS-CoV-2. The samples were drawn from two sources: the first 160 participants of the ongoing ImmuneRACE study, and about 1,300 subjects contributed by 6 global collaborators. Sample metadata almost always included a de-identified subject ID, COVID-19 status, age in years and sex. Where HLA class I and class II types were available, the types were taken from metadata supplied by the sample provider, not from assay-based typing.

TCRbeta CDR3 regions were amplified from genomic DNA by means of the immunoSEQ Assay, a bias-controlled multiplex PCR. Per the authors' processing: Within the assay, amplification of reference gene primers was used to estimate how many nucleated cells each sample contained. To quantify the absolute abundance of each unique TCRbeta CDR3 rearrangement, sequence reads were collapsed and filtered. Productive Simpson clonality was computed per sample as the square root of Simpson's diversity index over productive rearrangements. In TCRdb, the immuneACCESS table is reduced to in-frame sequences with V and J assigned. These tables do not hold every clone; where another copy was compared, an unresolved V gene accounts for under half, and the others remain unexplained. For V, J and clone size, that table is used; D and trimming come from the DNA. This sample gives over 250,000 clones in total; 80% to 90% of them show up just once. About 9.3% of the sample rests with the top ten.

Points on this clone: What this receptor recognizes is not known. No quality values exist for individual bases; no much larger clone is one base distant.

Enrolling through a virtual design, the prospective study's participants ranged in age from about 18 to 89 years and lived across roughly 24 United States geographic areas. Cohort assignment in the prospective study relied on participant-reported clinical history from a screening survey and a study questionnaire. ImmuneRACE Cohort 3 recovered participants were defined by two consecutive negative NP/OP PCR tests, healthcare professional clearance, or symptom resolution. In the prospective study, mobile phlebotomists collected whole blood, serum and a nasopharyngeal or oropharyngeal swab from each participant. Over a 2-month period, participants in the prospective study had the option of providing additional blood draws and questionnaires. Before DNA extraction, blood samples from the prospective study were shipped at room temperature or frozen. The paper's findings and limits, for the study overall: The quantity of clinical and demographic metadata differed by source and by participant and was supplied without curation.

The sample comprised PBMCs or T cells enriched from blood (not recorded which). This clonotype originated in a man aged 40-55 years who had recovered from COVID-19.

The CDR3 region reads CASSSGTRSSGANVLTF. The sequence in DNA is TGTGCCAGTAGTTCAGGGACTAGGAGCTCTGGGGCCAACGTCCTGACTTTC. This chain is built from TRBV19 and TRBJ2-6, with 8 central nucleotides matching TRBD2. From its cysteine to its phenylalanine, the CDR3 spans 17 amino acids. Only CDR3 DNA is held: 51 bases, read in frame from base 1. Based on the germline V gene (reference sequence), the CDR1 and CDR2 sequences are LNHDA and SQIVND. Germline trimming amounts to 5 bases on V and 0 bases on J, with 6 as the count of junction bases outside the gene matches.